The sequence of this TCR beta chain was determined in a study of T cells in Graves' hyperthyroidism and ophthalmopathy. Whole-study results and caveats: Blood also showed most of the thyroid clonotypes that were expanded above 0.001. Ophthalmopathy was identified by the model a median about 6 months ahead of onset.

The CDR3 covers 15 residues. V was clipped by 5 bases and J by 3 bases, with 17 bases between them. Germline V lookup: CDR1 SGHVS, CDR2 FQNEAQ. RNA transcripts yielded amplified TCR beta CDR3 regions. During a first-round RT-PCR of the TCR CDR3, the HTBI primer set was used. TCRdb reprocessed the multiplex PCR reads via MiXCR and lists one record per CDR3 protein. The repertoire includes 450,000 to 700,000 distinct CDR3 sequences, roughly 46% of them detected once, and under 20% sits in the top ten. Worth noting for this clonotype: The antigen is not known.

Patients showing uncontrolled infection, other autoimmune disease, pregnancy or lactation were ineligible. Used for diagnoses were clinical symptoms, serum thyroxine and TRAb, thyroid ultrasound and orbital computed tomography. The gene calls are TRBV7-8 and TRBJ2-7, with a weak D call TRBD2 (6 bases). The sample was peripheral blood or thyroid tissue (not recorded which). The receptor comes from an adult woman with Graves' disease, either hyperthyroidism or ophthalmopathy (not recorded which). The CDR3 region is CASSMQGGRGYEQYF. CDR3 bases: TGTGCCAGCAGCATGCAGGGAGGTAGGGGCTACGAGCAGTACTTC.